Below are 31 T cell receptor beta chains sequenced from a single sample in a study of cytomegalovirus exposure and HLA in healthy donors. PCR involved 60 Vbeta and 13 Jbeta primers. The repertoire was sequenced with immunoSEQ multiplex PCR; TCRdb's copy has only in-frame clones and lacks some. Here the sample spans under 200,000 clones, roughly 84% being singletons. The material sequenced was PBMCs. Receptors originate from a male donor in good health and CMV-seronegative.

This clone was seen only once. The chain is built from TRBV6-5 and TRBJ1-2; 11 bases map to TRBD1. V trimming: 7 bases; J trimming: 6 bases; junction bases outside the gene matches: 7. The CDR3 is 14 residues long. Germline V gene data show CDR1 as MNHEY and CDR2 as SVGAGI. CDR3 amino acids: CASKEDRGPNGYTF. CDR3 nucleotide sequence: TGTGCCAGCAAGGAGGACAGGGGGCCTAATGGCTACACCTTC.

The V and J genes are TRBV5-4 and TRBJ1-1; weak D call: TRBD1 (6 bases). The CDR3 is made up of 14 amino acids. Germline CDR1 reads SGHNT; CDR2 reads YYREEE (reference sequence). V shed 4 bases and J shed 5 bases, with 15 bases lying between them. The CDR3 is CASSQKDRKTEAFF. The CDR3 DNA reads as TGTGCCAGCAGCCAAAAAGACAGGAAGACTGAAGCTTTCTTT. Combining the CDR3 with reference TRBV5-4 and TRBJ1-1 gives the whole variable domain ETGVTQSPTHLIKTRGQQVTLRCSSQSGHNTVSWYQQALGQGPQFIFQYYREEENGRGNFPPRFSGLQFPNYSSELNVNALELDDSALYLCASSQKDRKTEAFFGQGTRLTVV.

The chain employs TRBV13 and TRBJ2-7; the match to TRBD1 covers 7 bases. V was clipped by 5 bases and J by 2 bases; unmatched bases: 12. Germline V gene sequence: CDR1 PRHDT, CDR2 FYEKMQ (reference sequence). CDR3 length: 16 amino acids. CDR3 coding DNA: TGTGCCAGCAGCCCGACTCACAGGGGAATACCCTACGAGCAGTACTTC. It codes for CASSPTHRGIPYEQYF.

This chain uses TRBV2 with TRBJ1-1; 9 bases map to TRBD1. CDR3 length equals 13 residues. V lost 6 bases to trimming and J lost 5 bases; unmatched junction nucleotides: 4. The germline CDR1 and CDR2 sequences are SNHLY and FYNNEI. In DNA, the CDR3 is TGTGCCAGCAGGACAGGGGGAGGGACTGAAGCTTTCTTT. This translates into CASRTGGGTEAFF.

The V call is TRBV7-6, the J call TRBJ2-5; maybe TRBD2 (5 bases). Gene TRBJ2-7 matches the end of the DNA better, so the J call may be wrong. There are 14 residues in the CDR3. Germline V gene data show CDR1 as SGHVS and CDR2 as FNYEAQ. The CDR3 sequence: CASSLARGFYEQYF. Written as DNA, the CDR3 is TGTGCCAGCAGCTTAGCGCGCGGGTTCTACGAGCAGTACTTC.

V is TRBV6-1 and J is TRBJ2-3; 10 nucleotides line up with TRBD1. The germline V gene encodes CDR1 MNHNS and CDR2 SASEGT. The CDR3 totals 15 residues. V lost 8 bases and J lost 0; bases outside the gene matches: 5. The CDR3 loop reads CASGRQGASTDTQYF. The CDR3 region has the DNA TGTGCCAGCGGGAGACAGGGGGCAAGCACAGATACGCAGTATTTT.

The chain uses TRBV29-1 and TRBJ2-3, with D uncertain. Deletions cut 1 base from V and 0 bases from J, with 5 bases between. CDR1 is SQVTM and CDR2 is ANQGSEA in the germline V gene. The CDR3 is 13 amino acids. The CDR3 loop reads CSVEGQSTDTQYF. In DNA, the CDR3 is TGCAGCGTTGAAGGGCAGAGCACAGATACGCAGTATTTT.

V gene TRBV6-5 combines with J gene TRBJ2-1, with 7 bases that match TRBD1. With V trimmed by 4 bases and J by 6 bases, 9 bases remained unmatched. The CDR3 is 15 residues long. Looked up from germline, CDR1 is MNHEY and CDR2 is SVGAGI. The CDR3: CASSSPRTGFNEQFF. DNA of the CDR3: TGTGCCAGCAGTTCCCCTCGGACAGGTTTCAATGAGCAGTTCTTC.

This clone was seen only once. This sequence joins TRBV18 and TRBJ1-6; possibly TRBD1 for D (5 bases). The V and J ends lost 3 bases and 5 bases respectively, with 11 bases between them. This CDR3 is 15 amino acids long. Germline CDR1 and CDR2: KGHSH and LQKENI. For the CDR3, the DNA is TGTGCCAGCTCACCGGATCCAGGGAATAATTCACCCCTCCACTTT. Amino acids: CASSPDPGNNSPLHF.

This clone was seen once. The rearrangement joins TRBV7-9 to TRBJ2-5, with TRBD1 matching over 8 bases. Trimming cost V 2 bases and J 1 base; bases outside gene matches: 3. This CDR3 has 15 residues. Germline assignment: CDR1 SEHNR and CDR2 FQNEAQ (reference sequence). The CDR3 region is CASSLRTGTQETQYF. The CDR3 DNA is TGTGCCAGCAGCTTAAGGACAGGGACCCAAGAGACCCAGTACTTC.

V gene TRBV28 combines with J gene TRBJ2-7, with 8 positions matching TRBD2. Germline V gene sequence: CDR1 MDHEN, CDR2 SYDVKM. J lost 0 bases, V lost 7 bases, and 5 bases had no gene match. The CDR3 sequence is 14 residues long. The CDR3 sequence: CASNPGGSSYEQYF. The CDR3 DNA sequence: TGTGCCAGCAACCCGGGAGGGAGCTCCTACGAGCAGTACTTC. The full variable domain, in which reference TRBV28 and TRBJ2-7 provide the parts outside the CDR3, is DVKVTQSSRYLVKRTGEKVFLECVQDMDHENMFWYRQDPGLGLRLIYFSYDVKMKEKGDIPEGYSVSREKKERFSLILESASTNQTSMYLCASNPGGSSYEQYFGPGTRLTVT.

The CDR3 here is CASSERAKNTEAFF. For the CDR3, the DNA is TGTGCCAGCAGTGAGAGGGCCAAGAACACTGAAGCTTTCTTT. The chain uses TRBV6-1 and TRBJ1-1, with no clear D. V gave up 3 bases and J gave up 1 base, with 9 bases separating them. CDR3 length: 14 residues. Germline V gene sequence: CDR1 MNHNS, CDR2 SASEGT.

This clone was counted a single time. This chain's CDR3 is CASSLYWGRDRNSYEQYF. In DNA, the CDR3 is TGTGCCAGCAGCTTGTATTGGGGAAGAGACAGGAACTCCTACGAGCAGTACTTC. This chain links TRBV5-8 with TRBJ2-7, with D tentatively TRBD1 (6 bases). CDR1 and CDR2 (germline): SGHTS, YDEGEE. V lost 1 base and J lost 0, with 20 bases in between. CDR3 size: 18 residues.

This rearrangement joins TRBV18 to TRBJ2-3; 9 bases align to TRBD2. Germline V lookup: CDR1 KGHSH, CDR2 LQKENI. V lost 7 bases and J lost 3; bases outside the gene matches: 8. CDR3 length equals 15 residues. CDR3 loop: CASCARGGPTDTQYF. Written as DNA, the CDR3 is TGTGCCAGCTGTGCGCGGGGGGGCCCTACAGATACGCAGTATTTT.

This chain uses TRBV18 with TRBJ2-1; D may be TRBD1 (5 bases). Germline CDR1 KGHSH, CDR2 LQKENI. This CDR3 region has 16 residues. V was pared by 3 bases and J by 5 bases, with 17 bases between. The CDR3 here is CASSPSQVRANNEQFF. The CDR3 nucleotides are TGTGCCAGCTCACCCTCACAGGTTAGAGCTAACAATGAGCAGTTCTTC.

The V gene is TRBV28, the J gene TRBJ2-5; D perhaps matches TRBD2 (6 bases). Trimming pared 5 bases from V and 2 bases from J, leaving 12 bases between. The CDR3 length is 14 residues. Germline V gene lookup returns CDR1 MDHEN and CDR2 SYDVKM. The DNA for the CDR3 is TGTGCCAGCAGTCCCCCGGGGAGGCAAGAGACCCAGTACTTC. Encoded protein: CASSPPGRQETQYF.

V gene TRBV5-4 combines with J gene TRBJ1-1; TRBD1 is a possible D gene (6 bases). Germline V gives CDR1 SGHNT, CDR2 YYREEE (reference sequence). The CDR3 contains 15 residues. The V end was cut by 0 bases, the J end by 1 base, with 10 bases between. CDR3 in amino acids: CASSLAGTRNTEAFF. Here the CDR3 DNA reads TGTGCCAGCAGCTTGGCCGGGACAAGGAACACTGAAGCTTTCTTT.

DNA of the CDR3: TGTGCCAGCAGTTTATCACCCAGGGGGCTCGCCTATGGCTACACCTTC. This gives the protein CASSLSPRGLAYGYTF. The chain is built from TRBV27 and TRBJ1-2, with 8 bases aligning to TRBD1. V was pared by 0 bases and J by 4 bases, with 7 bases of the junction left unmatched. The CDR3 extends over 16 amino acids. Germline V gene lookup returns CDR1 MNHEY and CDR2 SMNVEV (reference sequence).

This clone was observed a few times. V is TRBV25-1 and J is TRBJ1-1; no clear D gene. The germline V and J ends were trimmed by 1 base and 0 bases, with 9 bases remaining between them. CDR3 length equals 15 residues. Germline lookup yields CDR1 MGHDK and CDR2 SYGVNS. For the CDR3, the DNA is TGTGCCAGCAGTGAATTCGCGGGAATGAACACTGAAGCTTTCTTT. As protein: CASSEFAGMNTEAFF.

V usage is TRBV5-1 and J usage is TRBJ2-1; D perhaps matches TRBD2 (6 bases). Germline V gene lookup returns CDR1 SGHRS and CDR2 YFSETQ. V shed 0 bases and J shed 2 bases, with 12 bases lying between them. This CDR3 has 16 residues. Here the CDR3 DNA reads TGCGCCAGCAGCTTGGTTGGGGGGACCCCCTACAATGAGCAGTTCTTC. Amino acids: CASSLVGGTPYNEQFF. The whole variable domain, remainder taken from reference TRBV5-1 and TRBJ2-1, is KAGVTQTPRYLIKTRGQQVTLSCSPISGHRSVSWYQQTPGQGLQFLFEYFSETQRNKGNFPGRFSGRQFSNSRSEMNVSTLELGDSALYLCASSLVGGTPYNEQFFGPGTRLTVL.

In its sample, this clone was seen once. This chain connects TRBV6-1 to TRBJ2-3, with D hard to call. The V gene lost 11 bases and the J gene lost 1 base, with 13 bases spanning the gap. Germline CDR1 is MNHNS and CDR2 is SASEGT. CDR3 length: 13 amino acids. The CDR3, as DNA: TGTGCCGCTCGGAGTGAGGGCACAGATACGCAGTATTTT. This codes for CAARSEGTDTQYF.

The CDR3 coding sequence is TGCGCCAGCAGCTTCCAGCGGTCCTACAATGAGCAGTTCTTC. Protein sequence: CASSFQRSYNEQFF. The rearrangement uses TRBV5-1 and TRBJ2-1; perhaps TRBD2 as D (5 bases). Per the germline V gene, CDR1 is SGHRS and CDR2 is YFSETQ. V shed 2 bases and J shed 1 base, with 7 bases lying between them. CDR3 size: 14 residues. Full variable domain (remainder filled in from reference TRBV5-1 and TRBJ2-1): KAGVTQTPRYLIKTRGQQVTLSCSPISGHRSVSWYQQTPGQGLQFLFEYFSETQRNKGNFPGRFSGRQFSNSRSEMNVSTLELGDSALYLCASSFQRSYNEQFFGPGTRLTVL.

This clone was found a few times. The J gene is TRBJ2-1, the V gene TRBV6-5, with 9 bases that match TRBD2. V was pared by 6 bases and J by 8 bases, with 8 bases of the junction left unmatched. Germline V gene data show CDR1 as MNHEY and CDR2 as SVGAGI. The CDR3 is 14 residues long. CDR3 residues: CASRSSGARDEQFF. Written as DNA, the CDR3 is TGTGCCAGCAGGTCTAGCGGGGCGCGAGATGAGCAGTTCTTC.

The chain joins TRBV15 to TRBJ2-1; 7 bases are shared with TRBD1. This CDR3 region has 14 residues. The V gene end was trimmed by 3 bases and the J gene end by 7 bases; junction bases not matched to a gene: 6. Per the germline V gene, CDR1 is LNHNV and CDR2 is YYDKDF (reference sequence). CDR3 sequence: CATSSRQGPNEQFF. The CDR3 DNA reads TGTGCCACCAGCAGCCGACAGGGCCCGAATGAGCAGTTCTTC.

This clone showed up just once. V usage is TRBV29-1 and J usage is TRBJ1-2, with 9 bases identical to TRBD1. The CDR3 runs to 15 residues. Germline V gene data show CDR1 as SQVTM and CDR2 as ANQGSEA. V lost 3 bases to trimming and J lost 4 bases; unmatched junction nucleotides: 9. CDR3 sequence: CSVEGQGLVGYGYTF. The CDR3 DNA is TGCAGCGTTGAGGGACAGGGTCTAGTTGGCTATGGCTACACCTTC.

The J gene is TRBJ2-5, the V gene TRBV5-4, with TRBD2 as a possible D gene (5 bases). The length of the CDR3 is 14 residues. The germline V and J ends were trimmed by 1 base and 5 bases, with 12 bases remaining between them. Germline V lookup: CDR1 SGHNT, CDR2 YYREEE (reference sequence). The DNA of the CDR3 is TGTGCCAGCAGCTTGTCCGGGGTTACGGAGACCCAGTACTTC. It codes for CASSLSGVTETQYF.

This rearrangement joins TRBV6-6 to TRBJ1-4, with 10 bases that match TRBD1. Germline lookup yields CDR1 MNHNY and CDR2 SVGAGI (reference sequence). V lost 4 bases, J lost 7 bases, and 9 bases stayed unmatched. The CDR3 runs to 16 residues. The CDR3 DNA reads as TGTGCCAGCAGTTCTGGGGACAGGGGAAGGAGTGAAAAACTGTTTTTT. This codes for CASSSGDRGRSEKLFF.

This clone was seen just once. V usage is TRBV7-2 and J usage is TRBJ2-5; a weak D match, TRBD2 (6 bases). V was trimmed by 3 bases and J by 6 bases, leaving 26 bases between them. There are 18 residues in the CDR3. Germline V gene sequence: CDR1 SGHTA, CDR2 FQGNSA. CDR3: CASSFRQSGAGRRQTQYF. Written as DNA, the CDR3 is TGTGCCAGCAGCTTCCGTCAGTCCGGAGCGGGCCGCCGGCAGACCCAGTACTTC.

The J gene is TRBJ1-1, the V gene TRBV28; 8 bases match TRBD1. The junction had 6 bases not matched to a gene; V was cut back by 6 bases and J by 0 bases. This CDR3 has 15 amino acids. Germline V gene data show CDR1 as MDHEN and CDR2 as SYDVKM. CDR3 residues: CASREAGGVNTEAFF. The CDR3 nucleotides read TGTGCCAGCAGAGAAGCAGGGGGCGTGAACACTGAAGCTTTCTTT.

The V and J genes are TRBV5-4 and TRBJ1-1; TRBD1 matches at 7 bases. Germline CDR1 reads SGHNT; CDR2 reads YYREEE (reference sequence). CDR3 size: 14 residues. V was pared by 7 bases and J by 1 base, with 7 bases of the junction left unmatched. CDR3 sequence: CASAGGAANTEAFF. The CDR3 nucleotides read TGTGCCAGCGCAGGGGGAGCGGCGAACACTGAAGCTTTCTTT. Filled out from reference TRBV5-4 and TRBJ1-1, the complete variable domain reads ETGVTQSPTHLIKTRGQQVTLRCSSQSGHNTVSWYQQALGQGPQFIFQYYREEENGRGNFPPRFSGLQFPNYSSELNVNALELDDSALYLCASAGGAANTEAFFGQGTRLTVV.

The rearrangement links TRBV7-2 to TRBJ1-5; tentative D call: TRBD1 (6 bases). With 5 bases removed from V and 0 bases from J, the gap between germline ends came to 20 bases. Germline V gives CDR1 SGHTA, CDR2 FQGNSA. The CDR3 consists of 18 residues. CDR3 region: CASSPFPLQGDSNQPQHF. In DNA, the CDR3 is TGTGCCAGCAGCCCCTTTCCCCTACAGGGAGATAGCAATCAGCCCCAGCATTTT. Together with reference TRBV7-2 and TRBJ1-5, the CDR3 gives the full variable domain: GAGVSQSPSNKVTEKGKDVELRCDPISGHTALYWYRQSLGQGLEFLIYFQGNSAPDKSGLPSDRFSAERTGGSVSTLTIQRTQQEDSAVYLCASSPFPLQGDSNQPQHFGDGTRLSIL.